The rows below give T cell receptor beta chains drawn from one sample of a study of sequential checkpoint blockade in melanoma. Produced via immunoSEQ multiplex PCR; TCRdb's table is partial and in-frame only. The data show fewer than 45,000 clones, approximately 90% seen once. This specimen was CD8+ T cells sorted from blood (inferred from file names), taken from a patient given nivolumab and ipilimumab in sequence. Every receptor here comes from a human donor with melanoma. CDR3s include the opening cysteine and the closing phenylalanine or tryptophan. Fields, in order: J gene, clone size, V gene, D gene, CDR3 DNA, CDR3 protein. The D gene is left open where the match is weak. For some rows the clone size is stated as once, few or many, or as a class when expanded; others skip it.

TRBJ1-2,.,TRBV6-6,.,TGTGCCAGCGAGGGAATGGATGGCTACACCTTC,CASEGMDGYTF
TRBJ2-1,once,TRBV14,.,TGTGCCAGCAGCCACCACGACAGTCTTGAGCAGTTCTTC,CASSHHDSLEQFF
TRBJ2-3,.,TRBV10-1,.,TGCGCCAGCAGTAGGGACATTACCACAGATACGCAGTATTTT,CASSRDITTDTQYF
TRBJ1-2,once,TRBV28,.,TGTGCCAGCAGTCCATCTCACAGGAGTTACTATGGCTACACCTTC,CASSPSHRSYYGYTF
TRBJ2-5,.,TRBV4-1,.,TGCGCCAGCAGCCAAGAGGGCAGGCAAGAGACCCAGTACTTC,CASSQEGRQETQYF
TRBJ2-3,.,TRBV14,.,TGTGCCAGCAGCCAAGATGAAGCGGGTGACGATACGCAGTATTTT,CASSQDEAGDDTQYF
TRBJ2-2,.,TRBV7-8,TRBD1,TGTGCCAGCAGCTACCCGGACAGGATTAACACCGGGGAGCTGTTTTTT,CASSYPDRINTGELFF
TRBJ2-7,.,TRBV27,TRBD1,TGTGCCAGCAGTTTATACGGGACAGGGCTGGACGAGCAGTACTTC,CASSLYGTGLDEQYF
TRBJ1-1,.,TRBV19,TRBD1,TGTGCCAGTAGTATAGGGACAGGGCCCACTGAAGCTTTCTTT,CASSIGTGPTEAFF
TRBJ1-1,.,TRBV6-5,TRBD1,TGTGCCAGCAGTTACGGGACAGGGGCCAACACTGAAGCTTTCTTT,CASSYGTGANTEAFF
TRBJ2-3,.,TRBV6-5,TRBD2,TGTGCCAGCGGCGTCGGGGGGACAGATACGCAGTATTTT,CASGVGGTDTQYF
TRBJ2-2,.,TRBV7-6,TRBD1,TGTGCCAGCAGCTTAGTCACAGGGGACACCGGGGAGCTGTTTTTT,CASSLVTGDTGELFF
TRBJ2-1,.,TRBV9,.,TGTGCCAGCAGCGTAGTAGCGGACTCCTACAATGAGCAGTTCTTC,CASSVVADSYNEQFF
TRBJ2-1,.,TRBV27,TRBD2,TGTGCCAGCAGACTAGCGGGCACCATTAACAATGAGCAGTTCTTC,CASRLAGTINNEQFF
TRBJ2-7,.,TRBV28,.,TGTGCCAGCAGTTTGGCAGGGTGGGGCGAGCAGTACTTC,CASSLAGWGEQYF
TRBJ2-3,few,TRBV14,.,TGTGCCAGCAGCCAACTAAATACGCAGTATTTT,CASSQLNTQYF
TRBJ2-7,.,TRBV5-1,.,TGCGCCAGCAGCTTGACAGACAACGAGCAGTACTTC,CASSLTDNEQYF
TRBJ2-1,.,TRBV29-1,.,TGCAGCGGAACAAACAGTGAGCAGTTCTTC,CSGTNSEQFF
TRBJ2-1,.,TRBV11-2,.,TGTGCCAGCAGTGCGCTAGCCCGCCTTGAATCCTACAATGAGCAGTTCTTC,CASSALARLESYNEQFF
TRBJ2-7,.,TRBV9,TRBD1,TGTGCCAGCAGCCAGGGACAGGGGAGTTACGAGCAGTACTTC,CASSQGQGSYEQYF
TRBJ2-7,.,TRBV5-6,.,TGTGCCAGCAGCTCCGACTCTTACGAGCAGTACTTC,CASSSDSYEQYF
TRBJ2-2,.,TRBV9,TRBD2,TGTGCCAGCAGCGTAGGTACGGGACTAGGCACCGGGGAGCTGTTTTTT,CASSVGTGLGTGELFF
TRBJ2-1,.,TRBV7-3,.,TGTGCCAGCAGCCCAGTGGGGGGTTACAATGAGCAGTTCTTC,CASSPVGGYNEQFF
TRBJ2-7,few,TRBV4-2,TRBD2,TGTGCCAGCAGCCAAGGACTAGCGGGGGAAGCCTACGAGCAGTACTTC,CASSQGLAGEAYEQYF
TRBJ1-2,few,TRBV6-1,.,TGTGCCAGCAGTGAAAGAAAGCACAGTCTTGCCAATGGCTACACCTTC,CASSERKHSLANGYTF
TRBJ1-3,.,TRBV9,TRBD1,TGTGCCAGCAGCGTAGGATCCCTTGGACAGGCTGGTGGAAACACCATATATTTT,CASSVGSLGQAGGNTIYF
TRBJ2-7,.,TRBV2,TRBD2,TGTGCCAGCAGTGAAGGGGGGACTACAGGATACGAGCAGTACTTC,CASSEGGTTGYEQYF
TRBJ1-2,.,TRBV9,.,TGTGCCAGCAGCGGAACCGGAGCCGTTGGCTACACCTTC,CASSGTGAVGYTF
TRBJ2-2,once,TRBV11-3,TRBD2,TGTGCCAGCAGCATACTAGCGGGAGGGACCGGGGAGCTGTTTTTT,CASSILAGGTGELFF
TRBJ2-2,.,TRBV27,TRBD2,TGTGCCAGCAGTCGACTAGCGGGAGGTTTCGGCGGGGAGCTGTTTTTT,CASSRLAGGFGGELFF
TRBJ2-2,.,TRBV5-1,TRBD2,TGCGCCAGCAGCTTGGAATCAGCGGGATGGGAGCTGTTTTTT,CASSLESAGWELFF
TRBJ2-1,.,TRBV5-6,.,TGTGCCAGCAGCTTAGGCACCTCCCAACAGTCCTACAATGAGCAGTTCTTC,CASSLGTSQQSYNEQFF
TRBJ2-1,.,TRBV7-3,.,TGTGCCAGCAGTTACGACTGGGGGGATGAGCAGTTCTTC,CASSYDWGDEQFF
TRBJ2-1,.,TRBV2,TRBD1,TGTGCCAGCAGGCCCAACAGGGGGATTTCAAATGAGCAGTTCTTC,CASRPNRGISNEQFF
TRBJ2-2,.,TRBV6-5,.,TGTGCCAGCAGTCGCGCGGGCGCCGGGGAGCTGTTTTTT,CASSRAGAGELFF
TRBJ2-1,.,TRBV5-1,.,TGCGCCAGCAAAGCCCTACAAGGGGTTGAGCAGTTCTTC,CASKALQGVEQFF
TRBJ1-4,.,TRBV27,.,TGTGCCAGCAGTTTATGGGGACAATCAACTAATGAAAAACTGTTTTTT,CASSLWGQSTNEKLFF
TRBJ2-7,.,TRBV28,.,TGTGCCAGCAGTTTTCGAGGGACTGCTGGCTACGAGCAGTACTTC,CASSFRGTAGYEQYF
TRBJ2-1,.,TRBV9,TRBD2,TGTGCCAGCAGCGATTCCCTTGCCGGGACTAGGGGGAATGAGCAGTTCTTC,CASSDSLAGTRGNEQFF
TRBJ2-1,.,TRBV9,TRBD2,TGTGCCAGCAGCATTCCGACTAGCGGGACCTCCTACAATGAGCAGTTCTTC,CASSIPTSGTSYNEQFF
TRBJ1-2,.,TRBV4-1,.,TGCGCCAGCAGCCAAGGTTTGGGTCTCGGAGTGTATGGCTACACCTTC,CASSQGLGLGVYGYTF
TRBJ2-1,.,TRBV7-2,TRBD2,TGTGCCAGCAACCGAGATACGGGACTATACAATGAGCAGTTCTTC,CASNRDTGLYNEQFF
TRBJ2-7,.,TRBV27,TRBD1,TGTGCCAGCAGTTTTGGACAGGGCTCTGACGAGCAGTACTTC,CASSFGQGSDEQYF
TRBJ2-7,.,TRBV27,TRBD1,TGTGCCAGCAGTTGGGCAGGGGGAAGCTACGAGCAGTACTTC,CASSWAGGSYEQYF
TRBJ2-7,.,TRBV6-5,TRBD1,TGTGCCAGCAGTCCCGGGACAGGGGCTTTCTACGAGCAGTACTTC,CASSPGTGAFYEQYF
TRBJ2-1,.,TRBV29-1,.,TGCAGCGTTGAGGGGTTTGATCAACCCGGGAGCTCCTACAATGAGCAGTTCTTC,CSVEGFDQPGSSYNEQFF
TRBJ2-3,.,TRBV19,.,TGTGCCAGTACCCAGGGTTCTGGATCCGCGGATACGCAGTATTTT,CASTQGSGSADTQYF
TRBJ1-5,.,TRBV28,.,TGTGCCAGCAGACGGACATGGGCGAGCAATCAGCCCCAGCATTTT,CASRRTWASNQPQHF
TRBJ2-5,once,TRBV5-1,TRBD2,TGCGCCAGCAGCTTCGTAAGCGGGAGGGCCGGGGAGACCCAGTACTTC,CASSFVSGRAGETQYF
TRBJ2-1,.,TRBV9,TRBD2,TGTGCCAGCAGCCTTCGACTAGCGGGAGGGGAAGGGGTTTACAATGAGCAGTTCTTC,CASSLRLAGGEGVYNEQFF
TRBJ2-5,.,TRBV27,TRBD2,TGTGCCAGCAGTCGCCTAGCGGGAGTGTGGGAGACCCAGTACTTC,CASSRLAGVWETQYF
TRBJ2-2,.,TRBV19,.,TGTGCCAGTAGTATCTTATCCCCGACAGGGAACACCGGGGAGCTGTTTTTT,CASSILSPTGNTGELFF
TRBJ2-2,.,TRBV28,TRBD1,TGTGCCAGCAGAGAGACAGGGGCCGGGGAGCTGTTTTTT,CASRETGAGELFF
TRBJ2-7,.,TRBV19,.,TGTGCCAGTAGTATAGACGGTGCCTACGAGCAGTACTTC,CASSIDGAYEQYF
TRBJ2-7,.,TRBV4-1,.,TGCGCCAGCAGCCCGCCGGGGACTCGATCCTACGAGCAGTACTTC,CASSPPGTRSYEQYF